The 28 T cell receptor beta chains listed next were all sequenced from one sample in a study of graft-versus-host responses after intestinal transplantation. Their cognate antigens are unknown. Only in-frame clones appear in the TCRdb table, and some are missing; sequencing was by immunoSEQ multiplex PCR. This sample has around 130,000 clones, with around nine tenths found just once. The sample was unstimulated CD4+ T cells sorted from spleen or lymph node cells, taken before intestinal transplant. The source is a human donor who received an intestinal transplant.

The genes are TRBV18 and TRBJ2-3; D might be TRBD2 (6 bases). Trimming removed 0 bases from V and 4 bases from J, with 14 bases in between. Germline V CDR1 and CDR2: KGHSH, LQKENI. This CDR3 contains 16 residues. Here the CDR3 reads CASSPPETSDPDTQYF. In DNA form, the CDR3 reads TGTGCCAGCTCACCACCAGAGACTAGTGACCCAGATACGCAGTATTTT.

The genes are TRBV28 and TRBJ1-1; no reliable D call. This CDR3 comprises 12 residues. V dropped 6 bases and J dropped 5 bases, with 10 bases sitting between them. Looked up from germline, CDR1 is MDHEN and CDR2 is SYDVKM. CDR3 nucleotides: TGTGCCAGCAGCACGGGAGGGACTGAAGCTTTCTTT. It is translated as CASSTGGTEAFF.

The V and J genes are TRBV18 and TRBJ1-1; D gene uncertain. The germline V and J ends were trimmed by 0 bases and 1 base, with 6 bases remaining between them. The length of the CDR3 is 14 residues. The V gene's germline CDR1 is KGHSH and CDR2 LQKENI. This CDR3 reads CASSPPWENTEAFF. The CDR3 nucleotides read TGTGCCAGCTCACCACCATGGGAGAACACTGAAGCTTTCTTT.

This clone showed up just once. The chain carries TRBV19 and TRBJ1-5; D unclear. V was clipped by 7 bases and J by 4 bases, with 14 bases between them. CDR1 and CDR2 (germline): LNHDA, SQIVND (reference sequence). This CDR3 spans 14 amino acids. DNA of the CDR3: TGTGCCAGTACCCCTACCCTATTAAATCAGCCCCAGCATTTT. The encoded protein is CASTPTLLNQPQHF.

V gene TRBV12-5 combines with J gene TRBJ2-1; tentative D call: TRBD1 (5 bases). The V end was cut by 8 bases, the J end by 0 bases, with 11 bases between. Germline V gene data show CDR1 as LGHNT and CDR2 as FRNRAP. The CDR3 totals 14 residues. Here the CDR3 reads CASIDSNSYNEQFF. CDR3 nucleotides: TGTGCTAGTATTGACAGTAACTCCTACAATGAGCAGTTCTTC.

This chain connects TRBV5-1 to TRBJ1-1; no clear D gene. V lost 2 bases, J lost 1 base, and 12 bases lay in between. Germline CDR1 reads SGHRS; CDR2 reads YFSETQ. This CDR3 region has 15 residues. CDR3 protein: CASSFHPSQNTEAFF. CDR3 nucleotide sequence: TGCGCCAGCAGCTTCCACCCAAGCCAGAACACTGAAGCTTTCTTT.

The chain carries TRBV5-8 and TRBJ2-2, with 8 nucleotides matching TRBD1. V gave up 1 base and J gave up 1 base; unmatched junction bases: 0. The CDR3 runs to 15 residues. Per germline, CDR1 SGHTS and CDR2 YDEGEE. CDR3 region: CASSLTGGNTGELFF. In DNA form, the CDR3 reads TGTGCCAGCAGCTTGACAGGGGGGAACACCGGGGAGCTGTTTTTT.

J is TRBJ2-2 and V is TRBV23-1, with TRBD1 identical over 8 bases. TRBV23-1 is an open reading frame whose function is uncertain. The CDR3 contains 16 residues. Trimming cost V 6 bases and J 5 bases; bases outside gene matches: 11. CDR3 region: CASRTGQGRRTGELFF. The CDR3, as DNA: TGCGCCAGCAGGACCGGACAGGGTCGGCGAACCGGGGAGCTGTTTTTT.

V gene TRBV15 combines with J gene TRBJ1-2; tentative D call: TRBD1 (5 bases). Trimming shortened V by 0 bases and J by 4 bases, and 12 bases separated the two germline ends. The CDR3 spans 15 residues. In germline, CDR1 is LNHNV, CDR2 YYDKDF (reference sequence). The CDR3 DNA reads as TGTGCCACCAGCAGAGATTTAGGAGGGGCCTATGGCTACACCTTC. It translates to CATSRDLGGAYGYTF.

This clone was recorded only once. The chain carries TRBV15 and TRBJ2-2; TRBD2 is a possible D gene (5 bases). Per the germline V gene, CDR1 is LNHNV and CDR2 is YYDKDF (reference sequence). V dropped 1 base and J dropped 0 bases, with 6 bases sitting between them. The CDR3 covers 15 residues. CDR3 coding DNA: TGTGCCACCAGCAGAGGGACTGCGAACACCGGGGAGCTGTTTTTT. Translating it yields CATSRGTANTGELFF.

The chain couples TRBV7-6 to TRBJ1-2, with D perhaps matching TRBD1 (5 bases). CDR1 is SGHVS and CDR2 is FNYEAQ in the germline V gene. V was shortened by 4 bases and J by 2 bases, with 11 bases between the two germline ends. There are 14 residues in the CDR3. CDR3 amino acids: CASSSGRRNYGYTF. The DNA for the CDR3 is TGTGCCAGCAGCTCGGGACGGCGGAACTATGGCTACACCTTC.

V and J are TRBV11-2 and TRBJ2-7; D not certain. Trimming pared 4 bases from V and 4 bases from J, leaving 8 bases between. Germline V gene sequence: CDR1 SGHAT, CDR2 FQNNGV. CDR3 length: 12 amino acids. CDR3 in DNA: TGTGCCAGCAGCTCAACCTGGTACGAGCAGTACTTC. It codes for CASSSTWYEQYF.

The chain combines TRBV5-1 with TRBJ2-2; 8 positions agree with TRBD2. The CDR3 has 15 amino acids. Germline CDR1 SGHRS, CDR2 YFSETQ. After removal of 4 bases from V and 2 bases from J, the junction contained 4 bases not matched to a gene. CDR3 sequence reads: CASSRAGVNTGELFF. In DNA form, the CDR3 reads TGCGCCAGCAGCCGAGCGGGGGTAAACACCGGGGAGCTGTTTTTT.

Only one count was recorded for this clone. This chain joins TRBV5-6 and TRBJ2-5; 9 bases match TRBD1. Germline trimming cut 4 bases from V and 4 bases from J; bases unmatched to any gene: 8. The length of the CDR3 is 15 residues. Per the germline V gene, CDR1 is SGHDT and CDR2 is YYEEEE. This CDR3 reads CASSPDRGVGETQYF. CDR3 bases: TGTGCCAGCAGCCCTGACAGGGGGGTGGGAGAGACCCAGTACTTC. The variable domain in full, with the rest retrieved from reference TRBV5-6 and TRBJ2-5, is DAGVTQSPTHLIKTRGQQVTLRCSPKSGHDTVSWYQQALGQGPQFIFQYYEEEERQRGNFPDRFSGHQFPNYSSELNVNALLLGDSALYLCASSPDRGVGETQYFGPGTRLLVL.

The CDR3 here is CAWSRDSYGYTF. In DNA form, the CDR3 reads TGTGCCTGGAGTAGGGACAGCTATGGCTACACCTTC. This chain connects TRBV30 to TRBJ1-2; 7 bases match TRBD1. V dropped 2 bases and J dropped 4; count of bases not matched to a gene: 1. The germline gives CDR1 GTSNPN, CDR2 SVGIG (reference sequence). CDR3 length equals 12 residues.

This clone was seen just once. The chain carries TRBV5-1 and TRBJ2-7; 8 nucleotides match TRBD1. The J segment lost 6 bases and the V segment lost 1 base, leaving 9 bases of the junction unmatched. CDR1 and CDR2 from the germline V gene are SGHRS and YFSETQ. The CDR3 is 15 residues long. The CDR3 loop reads CASSLRGDRRREQYF. The CDR3 nucleotides read TGCGCCAGCAGCTTGAGAGGGGACAGGCGCCGCGAGCAGTACTTC. Together with reference TRBV5-1 and TRBJ2-7, the CDR3 gives the full variable domain: KAGVTQTPRYLIKTRGQQVTLSCSPISGHRSVSWYQQTPGQGLQFLFEYFSETQRNKGNFPGRFSGRQFSNSRSEMNVSTLELGDSALYLCASSLRGDRRREQYFGPGTRLTVT.

This clone was picked up one time. The chain carries TRBV18 and TRBJ1-4; D gene ambiguous. The V end lost 4 bases, the J end lost 8 bases, and 17 bases lay between the germline ends. Germline values: CDR1 KGHSH, CDR2 LQKENI. CDR3 length equals 15 residues. CDR3 DNA sequence: TGTGCCAGCTCACTCCTCGGTAGCCCGGACGAAAAACTGTTTTTT. It specifies CASSLLGSPDEKLFF.

This clone has only one observation. The chain couples TRBV11-3 to TRBJ1-2, with D possibly being TRBD1 (5 bases). The CDR3 totals 15 residues. V lost 0 bases and J lost 6, with 14 bases in between. CDR1 is SGHNT and CDR2 is YENEEA in the germline V gene. Here the CDR3 DNA reads TGTGCCAGCAGCTTAGATGGCAGGGTGCCGAATGGCTACACCTTC. It is translated as CASSLDGRVPNGYTF.

CDR3 residues: CASSLRDLTNTGELFF. The CDR3 bases are TGTGCCAGCAGCCTCAGGGATTTGACAAACACCGGGGAGCTGTTTTTT. This chain joins TRBV7-8 and TRBJ2-2; the D gene is possibly TRBD1 (5 bases). The CDR3 loop spans 16 amino acids. V was cut by 5 bases and J by 2 bases, with 15 bases left in between. Looked up from germline, CDR1 is SGHVS and CDR2 is FQNEAQ.

This clone has just one count. The chain carries TRBV5-4 and TRBJ1-2; D is ambiguous. This CDR3 is 14 amino acids long. From germline, CDR1 is SGHNT and CDR2 YYREEE (reference sequence). V was cut by 7 bases and J by 8 bases, with 21 bases left in between. The CDR3 DNA follows: TGTGCCAGCTCAACAGATGGTAGTCTACGGGGCTACACCTTC. Translating gives CASSTDGSLRGYTF.

This clone has just one count. The chain combines TRBV9 with TRBJ2-2; D not certain. Germline loops: CDR1 SGDLS, CDR2 YYNGEE. Trimming stripped 1 base from V and 4 bases from J, with 8 bases between. The CDR3 sequence is 14 residues long. The CDR3 reads CASSVLGTTGELFF. In DNA, the CDR3 is TGTGCCAGCAGCGTATTGGGTACCACCGGGGAGCTGTTTTTT.

This clone was detected once. The rearrangement uses TRBV11-2 and TRBJ1-2; 8 nucleotides align to TRBD1. The CDR3 sequence is 13 residues long. The V gene end was trimmed by 5 bases and the J gene end by 9 bases; junction bases not matched to a gene: 8. Germline CDR1 SGHAT, CDR2 FQNNGV. The CDR3 spells CASSRDRGQSYTF. The CDR3 DNA follows: TGTGCCAGCAGCCGCGACAGGGGTCAGAGCTACACCTTC.

The rearrangement joins TRBV7-9 to TRBJ2-7; D is possibly TRBD2 (7 bases). This CDR3 contains 14 residues. Germline assignment: CDR1 SEHNR and CDR2 FQNEAQ (reference sequence). V was shortened by 4 bases and J by 1 base, with 11 bases between the two germline ends. The CDR3 region is CASSWAGASYEQYF. The CDR3 DNA follows: TGTGCCAGCAGCTGGGCGGGGGCATCCTACGAGCAGTACTTC.

This chain connects TRBV7-2 to TRBJ1-5; no clear D. Trimming removed 3 bases at V and 2 bases at J, with 17 bases between. The CDR3 covers 17 residues. Germline assignment: CDR1 SGHTA and CDR2 FQGNSA. In nucleotides, the CDR3 is TGTGCCAGCAGCTTCATCTTAAACATTGGTGGCAATCAGCCCCAGCATTTT. It codes for CASSFILNIGGNQPQHF. Complete variable domain (other parts from reference TRBV7-2 and TRBJ1-5): GAGVSQSPSNKVTEKGKDVELRCDPISGHTALYWYRQSLGQGLEFLIYFQGNSAPDKSGLPSDRFSAERTGGSVSTLTIQRTQQEDSAVYLCASSFILNIGGNQPQHFGDGTRLSIL.

This chain links TRBV19 with TRBJ2-7; D possibly corresponds to TRBD1 (6 bases). Trimming stripped 4 bases from V and 3 bases from J, with 19 bases between. CDR3 length: 16 residues. Germline V gene sequence: CDR1 LNHDA, CDR2 SQIVND (reference sequence). CDR3 DNA: TGTGCCAGTAGTAGAGGACAGTCTAACCCTTTCTACGAGCAGTACTTC. It specifies CASSRGQSNPFYEQYF.

The chain couples TRBV2 to TRBJ1-1; 11 positions agree with TRBD1. Germline values: CDR1 SNHLY, CDR2 FYNNEI. Trimming took 5 bases from V and 0 from J; bases not matched to a gene: 5. This CDR3 comprises 16 residues. In nucleotides, the CDR3 is TGTGCCAGCAGTAGGGACAGGGGGGATTTGAACACTGAAGCTTTCTTT. This gives the protein CASSRDRGDLNTEAFF.

The chain combines TRBV10-1 with TRBJ1-1, with a tentative D call TRBD1 (6 bases). This CDR3 is built from 13 residues. V was shortened by 2 bases and J by 2 bases, with 6 bases between the two germline ends. Germline V gives CDR1 WNHNN, CDR2 SYGVQD (reference sequence). CDR3 sequence: CASSEGTNTEAFF. The CDR3 coding sequence is TGCGCCAGCAGTGAGGGGACAAACACTGAAGCTTTCTTT.

The chain has TRBV6-6 and TRBJ1-6; possibly TRBD1 for D (5 bases). The V end lost 6 bases, the J end lost 3 bases, and 9 bases lay between the germline ends. The CDR3 length is 14 residues. CDR1 and CDR2 from the germline V gene are MNHNY and SVGAGI (reference sequence). The CDR3 bases are TGTGCCAGCAGGCAGGGAGACTATAATTCACCCCTCCACTTT. Translating it yields CASRQGDYNSPLHF.